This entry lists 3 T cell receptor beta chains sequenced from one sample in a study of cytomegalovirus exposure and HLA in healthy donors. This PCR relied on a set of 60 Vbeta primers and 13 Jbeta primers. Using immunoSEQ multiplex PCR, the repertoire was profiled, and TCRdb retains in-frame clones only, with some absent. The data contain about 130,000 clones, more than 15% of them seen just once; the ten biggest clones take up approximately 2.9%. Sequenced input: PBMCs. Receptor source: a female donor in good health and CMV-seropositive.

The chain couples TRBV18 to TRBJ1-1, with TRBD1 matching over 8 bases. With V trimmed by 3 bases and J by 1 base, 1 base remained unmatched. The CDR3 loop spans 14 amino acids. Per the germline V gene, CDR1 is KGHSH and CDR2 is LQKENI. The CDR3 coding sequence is TGTGCCAGCTCACCGGGGACAGGGAACACTGAAGCTTTCTTT. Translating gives CASSPGTGNTEAFF.

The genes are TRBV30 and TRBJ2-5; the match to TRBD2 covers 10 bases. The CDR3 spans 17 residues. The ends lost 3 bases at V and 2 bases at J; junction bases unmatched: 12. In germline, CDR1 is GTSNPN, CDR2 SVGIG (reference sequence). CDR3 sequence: CAWRATERGGLQETQYF. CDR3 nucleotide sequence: TGTGCCTGGAGGGCAACCGAGCGGGGGGGCCTTCAAGAGACCCAGTACTTC.

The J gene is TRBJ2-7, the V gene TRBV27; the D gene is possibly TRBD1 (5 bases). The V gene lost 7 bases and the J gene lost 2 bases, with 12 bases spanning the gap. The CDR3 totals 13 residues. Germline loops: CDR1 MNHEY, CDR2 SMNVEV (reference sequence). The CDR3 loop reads CASTSDRTYEQYF. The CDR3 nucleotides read TGTGCCAGCACCTCAGACAGAACCTACGAGCAGTACTTC.